The 31 T cell receptor beta chains reported below all come from one sample, sequenced in a study of cytomegalovirus exposure and HLA in healthy donors (dated by TCRdb to about 2017). Preparation of the library involved the immunoSEQ multiplex PCR assay. Entries here come from immuneACCESS through TCRdb and include only in-frame sequences with V and J called. Some clones fail to appear in such tables; in the studies checked, an unresolved V gene covers under half of the shortfall, and the cause of the remainder is unknown. The sample table holds more than 85,000 clones, of which approximately 88% were seen once. The top ten clones comprise almost 1.5% of the sample. The specimen sequenced was PBMCs. The receptors here all came from a woman in her twenties or thirties in good health and CMV-seropositive.

The rearrangement joins TRBV6-5 to TRBJ1-1; TRBD1 agrees at 7 bases. With 5 bases clipped from V and 4 bases from J, the junction kept 10 bases outside the gene matches. CDR3 length: 15 amino acids. From germline, CDR1 is MNHEY and CDR2 SVGAGI. In nucleotides, the CDR3 is TGTGCCAGCAGTAACAGGGGAGTTCGGGCCACTGAAGCTTTCTTT. Translating it yields CASSNRGVRATEAFF.

The chain recombines TRBV6-1 with TRBJ1-5, with D possibly being TRBD1 (6 bases). CDR3 length equals 13 residues. The ends were cut back, 0 bases at V and 15 bases at J, with 15 bases in the middle. Germline CDR1 and CDR2: MNHNS and SASEGT. CDR3 nucleotides: TGTGCCAGCAGTGAAGCGGGGACACCCACCGCGCATTTT. It specifies CASSEAGTPTAHF.

In this sample, this clone turned up a few times. One junction end does not reproduce the germline sequence, and a read error may be involved. V and J are TRBV20-1 and TRBJ1-1; D is unclear. Germline V gene lookup returns CDR1 DFQATT and CDR2 SNEGSKA (reference sequence). This CDR3 comprises 11 residues. The chain's CDR3 is CSARGETEAFF. The CDR3 nucleotides are TGCAGTGCCAGAGGAGAGACTGAAGCTTTCTTT.

The chain is built from TRBV11-1 and TRBJ2-7; 9 bases are a match to TRBD2. The length of the CDR3 is 18 residues. With 6 bases clipped from V and 1 base from J, the junction kept 16 bases outside the gene matches. CDR1 and CDR2 from the germline V gene are SGHAT and FQDESV (reference sequence). The CDR3 here is CASRQRGRLAATSYEQYF. The CDR3 nucleotides are TGTGCCAGCAGACAAAGGGGTCGACTAGCGGCTACGTCCTACGAGCAGTACTTC. Together with reference TRBV11-1 and TRBJ2-7, the CDR3 gives the full variable domain: EAEVAQSPRYKITEKSQAVAFWCDPISGHATLYWYRQILGQGPELLVQFQDESVVDDSQLPKDRFSAERLKGVDSTLKIQPAELGDSAMYLCASRQRGRLAATSYEQYFGPGTRLTVT.

V and J are TRBV28 and TRBJ2-2, with D tentatively TRBD2 (6 bases). CDR3 size: 16 residues. V was cut by 1 base and J by 3 bases, with 12 bases left in between. Germline loops: CDR1 MDHEN, CDR2 SYDVKM. The CDR3 region has the DNA TGTGCCAGCAGTTTATCCGGGAGAGGATACACCGGGGAGCTGTTTTTT. Amino acids: CASSLSGRGYTGELFF.

The gene calls are TRBV2 and TRBJ2-2; weak D call: TRBD2 (6 bases). The V gene's germline CDR1 is SNHLY and CDR2 FYNNEI. CDR3 size: 16 residues. Trimming removed 7 bases at V and 1 base at J, with 16 bases between. The chain's CDR3 is CASISRAGRNTGELFF. The DNA for the CDR3 is TGTGCCAGCATAAGTAGGGCGGGAAGGAACACCGGGGAGCTGTTTTTT.

This clone has just one count. In DNA, the CDR3 is TGTGCTAGTGGGGTTCTAGGCACAGATACGCAGTATTTT. It codes for CASGVLGTDTQYF. This sequence joins TRBV12-5 and TRBJ2-3, with D unclear. This CDR3 has 13 residues. Trimming took off 6 bases at V and 1 base at J, with 8 bases between the two ends. CDR1 and CDR2 (germline): LGHNT, FRNRAP.

This chain uses TRBV9 with TRBJ2-1; no reliable D call. The ends were cut back, 0 bases at V and 0 bases at J, with 7 bases in the middle. CDR1 SGDLS and CDR2 YYNGEE come from the germline V gene. The CDR3 totals 15 residues. The CDR3 DNA sequence: TGTGCCAGCAGCGTAGACTCTAGCTCCTACAATGAGCAGTTCTTC. Amino acids: CASSVDSSSYNEQFF. Based on the CDR3 plus reference TRBV9 and TRBJ2-1, the full variable domain is DSGVTQTPKHLITATGQRVTLRCSPRSGDLSVYWYQQSLDQGLQFLIQYYNGEERAKGNILERFSAQQFPDLHSELNLSSLELGDSALYFCASSVDSSSYNEQFFGPGTRLTVL.

The rearrangement links TRBV2 to TRBJ2-3; 7 nucleotides line up with TRBD2. Germline CDR1 is SNHLY and CDR2 is FYNNEI. Losses at the gene ends were 5 bases for V and 4 bases for J; bases not matched to a gene: 6. CDR3 length: 14 residues. DNA for the CDR3: TGTGCCAGCAGTAAAGGACTAGATCCAGATACGCAGTATTTT. Its translation: CASSKGLDPDTQYF.

The chain has TRBV29-1 and TRBJ2-1; possible D gene TRBD2, 5 bases. V lost 8 bases, J lost 0 bases, and 14 bases lay in between. From germline, CDR1 is SQVTM and CDR2 ANQGSEA. The CDR3 runs 14 residues. In DNA, the CDR3 is TGCAGCATCAGAGCGGTATACTCCTACAATGAGCAGTTCTTC. Its protein is CSIRAVYSYNEQFF.

This chain links TRBV29-1 with TRBJ2-5, with D possibly matching TRBD1 (7 bases). Germline assignment: CDR1 SQVTM and CDR2 ANQGSEA. The CDR3 contains 14 residues. V lost 4 bases and J lost 5, with 17 bases in between. For the CDR3, the DNA is TGCAGCGTTGCTCAGGGGGGTCGGTTCGAGACCCAGTACTTC. It is translated as CSVAQGGRFETQYF.

V gene TRBV9 combines with J gene TRBJ2-2; D uncertain. Germline CDR1 SGDLS, CDR2 YYNGEE. This CDR3 comprises 15 residues. Trimming pared 4 bases from V and 1 base from J, leaving 11 bases between. The CDR3 region is CASSKYTGNTGELFF. CDR3 in DNA: TGTGCCAGCAGCAAGTACACGGGGAACACCGGGGAGCTGTTTTTT.

The gene calls are TRBV5-6 and TRBJ2-7; D is perhaps TRBD1 (5 bases). Germline loops: CDR1 SGHDT, CDR2 YYEEEE. This CDR3 has 12 amino acids. The V end was cut by 4 bases, the J end by 3 bases, with 8 bases between. The CDR3 loop is CASSTQGYEQYF. The CDR3, as DNA: TGTGCCAGCAGCACTCAGGGCTACGAGCAGTACTTC.

The chain employs TRBV19 and TRBJ1-4; 9 positions match TRBD1. Per germline, CDR1 LNHDA and CDR2 SQIVND (reference sequence). The junction had 8 bases not matched to a gene; V was cut back by 7 bases and J by 8 bases. The CDR3 is 14 residues long. The CDR3 region has the DNA TGTGCCAGTACCACTACAGGGGGCGGAGAAAAACTGTTTTTT. Amino acids: CASTTTGGGEKLFF.

Here the CDR3 reads CASSFGETDTQYF. The CDR3 DNA reads as TGTGCCAGCAGCTTCGGGGAAACAGATACGCAGTATTTT. The rearrangement uses TRBV7-9 and TRBJ2-3, with TRBD2 as a possible D gene (5 bases). Between the trimmed V and J ends, which lost 3 bases and 3 bases, there was a span of 7 bases. This CDR3 is 13 amino acids long. Germline-derived CDR1 and CDR2 are SEHNR and FQNEAQ (reference sequence).

The J gene is TRBJ1-6, the V gene TRBV5-5; D gene unclear. The CDR3 has 14 amino acids. V shed 9 bases and J shed 7 bases, with 17 bases lying between them. Germline V gene data show CDR1 as SGHKS and CDR2 as YYEKEE (reference sequence). The CDR3 DNA is TGTGCCACTGCACCGAGAGTAGCCAATTCACCCCTCCACTTT. Protein sequence: CATAPRVANSPLHF.

This clone occurred once. The chain has TRBV5-4 and TRBJ2-7, with 15 bases that match TRBD2. J lost 3 bases, V lost 5 bases, and 3 bases had no gene match. The CDR3 covers 15 residues. CDR1 is SGHNT, CDR2 YYREEE, per germline (reference sequence). The CDR3 loop is CASRPGLAGGYEQYF. The CDR3 coding sequence is TGTGCCAGCAGGCCGGGACTAGCGGGAGGCTACGAGCAGTACTTC.

This clone occurred once. CDR3 in amino acids: CASSFPGLAGAGEQYF. The CDR3 DNA follows: TGTGCCAGCAGTTTCCCGGGACTAGCGGGAGCTGGGGAGCAGTACTTC. The gene calls are TRBV6-4 and TRBJ2-7; 14 nucleotides align to TRBD2. The CDR3 length is 16 residues. V gave up 5 bases and J gave up 7 bases; unmatched junction bases: 10. Germline CDR1 is MRHNA and CDR2 is SNTAGT.

The gene calls are TRBV5-4 and TRBJ2-2; the D is unclear. Germline loops: CDR1 SGHNT, CDR2 YYREEE (reference sequence). The CDR3 is 14 amino acids. The V end lost 0 bases, the J end lost 1 base, and 4 bases lay between the germline ends. The CDR3 loop reads CASSLDWNTGELFF. The CDR3 region has the DNA TGTGCCAGCAGCTTGGACTGGAACACCGGGGAGCTGTTTTTT.

The chain links TRBV5-1 to TRBJ1-1; 8 bases fit TRBD1. The CDR3 spans 14 residues. Germline CDR1 reads SGHRS; CDR2 reads YFSETQ. The junction had 8 bases not matched to a gene; V was cut back by 6 bases and J by 4 bases. In nucleotides, the CDR3 is TGCGCCAGCACTCAGACAGGGGAGGGCACTGAAGCTTTCTTT. It encodes CASTQTGEGTEAFF.

Here the CDR3 reads CASSPSGTPRGGYTF. In nucleotides, the CDR3 is TGTGCCAGCAGCCCCTCCGGGACCCCGCGGGGTGGCTACACCTTC. The rearrangement joins TRBV5-6 to TRBJ1-2, with a weak D call TRBD1 (5 bases). Germline V gene data show CDR1 as SGHDT and CDR2 as YYEEEE. V was trimmed by 4 bases and J by 7 bases, leaving 20 bases between them. CDR3 length equals 15 residues. Full variable domain (remainder filled in from reference TRBV5-6 and TRBJ1-2): DAGVTQSPTHLIKTRGQQVTLRCSPKSGHDTVSWYQQALGQGPQFIFQYYEEEERQRGNFPDRFSGHQFPNYSSELNVNALLLGDSALYLCASSPSGTPRGGYTFGSGTRLTVV.

The CDR3, as DNA: TGTGCCAGCAGCCTAGCGGGACAGGGCCCCTTCGCGAGAGGAAAACTGTTTTTT. Protein: CASSLAGQGPFARGKLFF. The chain recombines TRBV11-2 with TRBJ1-4; 9 positions agree with TRBD1. The CDR3 is 18 residues long. The junction had 20 bases not matched to a gene; V was cut back by 5 bases and J by 10 bases. Per the germline V gene, CDR1 is SGHAT and CDR2 is FQNNGV.

The genes are TRBV5-4 and TRBJ2-3; 9 bases are shared with TRBD2. CDR3 length: 16 residues. Germline CDR1 and CDR2: SGHNT and YYREEE (reference sequence). Losses at the gene ends were 0 bases for V and 3 bases for J; bases not matched to a gene: 5. The CDR3 protein is CASSLGLAVSTDTQYF. CDR3 sequence (DNA): TGTGCCAGCAGCTTGGGACTAGCGGTTTCGACAGATACGCAGTATTTT.

V gene TRBV15 combines with J gene TRBJ2-3; a weak D match, TRBD1 (6 bases). Germline CDR1 and CDR2: LNHNV and YYDKDF (reference sequence). This CDR3 has 14 amino acids. V gave up 3 bases and J gave up 2 bases, with 9 bases separating them. The CDR3 DNA reads as TGTGCCACCAGCAGTGGGGGCCCCACAGATACGCAGTATTTT. Translating it yields CATSSGGPTDTQYF.

This clone was recorded only once. The V gene is TRBV10-3, the J gene TRBJ2-1; 7 nucleotides align to TRBD2. The CDR3 totals 17 residues. V gave up 2 bases and J gave up 4 bases; unmatched junction bases: 11. Germline V CDR1 and CDR2: ENHRY, SYGVKD. CDR3 coding DNA: TGTGCCATCAGTGAGCGGCCTGGGGCTAGCGGTTACAATGAGCAGTTCTTC. The encoded protein is CAISERPGASGYNEQFF.

This chain uses TRBV27 with TRBJ2-3; D is ambiguous. The CDR3 covers 13 residues. V lost 3 bases, J lost 1 base, and 5 bases lay in between. The V gene's germline CDR1 is MNHEY and CDR2 SMNVEV (reference sequence). This CDR3 reads CASSFSRTDTQYF. The CDR3 nucleotides are TGTGCCAGCAGTTTTAGCCGCACAGATACGCAGTATTTT.

A few counts support this clone. V gene TRBV2 combines with J gene TRBJ2-2; no definite D call. The V and J ends lost 7 bases and 7 bases respectively, with 7 bases between them. The germline gives CDR1 SNHLY, CDR2 FYNNEI. The CDR3 runs 11 residues. This chain's CDR3 is CASKESGELFF. DNA of the CDR3: TGTGCCAGCAAGGAGAGCGGGGAGCTGTTTTTT.

The chain uses TRBV18 and TRBJ2-7, with TRBD2 as a possible D gene (6 bases). Trimming cost V 3 bases and J 1 base, with 10 bases left between them. CDR1 and CDR2 from the germline V gene are KGHSH and LQKENI. CDR3 length equals 14 residues. CDR3 protein: CASSPGTQSYEQYF. In DNA, the CDR3 is TGTGCCAGCTCACCCGGGACTCAATCCTACGAGCAGTACTTC.

In its sample, this clone was seen once. The V call is TRBV7-2, the J call TRBJ2-1, with 10 bases that match TRBD2. There are 15 residues in the CDR3. J was trimmed by 2 bases and V by 2 bases; bases with no gene match: 0. Germline CDR1 reads SGHTA; CDR2 reads FQGNSA. The CDR3 protein is CASSLLAGAYNEQFF. The DNA for the CDR3 is TGTGCCAGCAGCTTACTAGCGGGGGCCTACAATGAGCAGTTCTTC.

The gene calls are TRBV5-1 and TRBJ2-7, with D possibly matching TRBD2 (5 bases). The CDR3 is 14 residues long. Germline CDR1 reads SGHRS; CDR2 reads YFSETQ. V dropped 0 bases and J dropped 2 bases, with 9 bases sitting between them. The CDR3 DNA sequence: TGCGCCAGCAGCTTGGAAATCGGGACCTACGAGCAGTACTTC. It translates to CASSLEIGTYEQYF.

Comments on this clone: The junction differs from germline at one of its ends, possibly a read error. The CDR3 DNA sequence: TGCAGCGGGGGACCGGGACAGCATTACAGTGAGCAGTTCTTC. Its protein product is CSGGPGQHYSEQFF. The chain carries TRBV29-1 and TRBJ2-1; 7 bases fit TRBD1. Germline CDR1 SQVTM, CDR2 ANQGSEA. The CDR3 consists of 14 residues.